These 29 T cell receptor beta chains came from one sample sequenced in a study of blood T cell repertoires in COVID-19. Here immunoSEQ multiplex PCR was the method, and the copy in TCRdb shows in-frame clones only, minus some. The sample lists around 150,000 clones, roughly 86% occurring once. Sequences were obtained from PBMCs or T cells enriched from blood (not recorded which). These receptors were taken from a woman in her forties or fifties with acute COVID-19.

This rearrangement joins TRBV25-1 to TRBJ1-1; 7 nucleotides align to TRBD1. This CDR3 is 16 amino acids long. After removal of 2 bases from V and 1 base from J, the junction contained 7 bases not matched to a gene. Per the germline V gene, CDR1 is MGHDK and CDR2 is SYGVNS. The chain's CDR3 is CASSEATGAWNTEAFF. CDR3 in DNA: TGTGCCAGCAGTGAAGCCACAGGGGCCTGGAACACTGAAGCTTTCTTT.

The V and J genes are TRBV13 and TRBJ1-1, with a weak D call TRBD1 (6 bases). Trimming pared 5 bases from V and 0 bases from J, leaving 16 bases between. Germline V gives CDR1 PRHDT, CDR2 FYEKMQ (reference sequence). The CDR3 contains 16 residues. The CDR3 sequence: CASSLRGSGMNTEAFF. As DNA, the CDR3 is TGTGCCAGCAGCCTCAGGGGAAGCGGGATGAACACTGAAGCTTTCTTT.

This clone was counted many times. J is TRBJ2-7 and V is TRBV7-8; 10 bases agree with TRBD2. This CDR3 has 18 amino acids. The germline V gene encodes CDR1 SGHVS and CDR2 FQNEAQ. With V trimmed by 2 bases and J by 3 bases, 13 bases remained unmatched. This chain's CDR3 is CASSLWLVTGTSDYEQYF. The CDR3 DNA reads as TGTGCCAGCAGCTTATGGCTAGTAACCGGGACTAGCGACTACGAGCAGTACTTC.

This clone was recorded a few times. The rearrangement uses TRBV4-2 and TRBJ2-5, with TRBD2 as a possible D gene (7 bases). Per the germline V gene, CDR1 is LGHNA and CDR2 is YNFKEQ. Trimming removed 3 bases from V and 5 bases from J, with 16 bases in between. The CDR3 is made up of 15 amino acids. DNA of the CDR3: TGTGCCAGCAGCCAGGGAGGGGACATATCGGAGACCCAGTACTTC. Translated, it gives CASSQGGDISETQYF.

The chain combines TRBV7-6 with TRBJ2-1; the match to TRBD2 covers 7 bases. The CDR3 totals 16 residues. Trimming removed 6 bases from V and 7 bases from J; junction bases left unmatched: 15. Germline assignment: CDR1 SGHVS and CDR2 FNYEAQ. CDR3 loop: CASSLGTAGAGNEQFF. CDR3 nucleotides: TGTGCCAGCAGTTTGGGGACTGCGGGAGCCGGTAATGAGCAGTTCTTC.

The rearrangement joins TRBV7-8 to TRBJ2-7; 12 bases line up with TRBD2. V shed 5 bases, J shed 4 bases, and the junction held 18 bases outside the gene matches. This CDR3 comprises 19 residues. The V gene's germline CDR1 is SGHVS and CDR2 FQNEAQ. The CDR3 loop is CASSPHRLAGARFVYEQYF. CDR3 in DNA: TGTGCCAGCAGCCCCCATAGACTAGCGGGAGCCAGGTTCGTGTACGAGCAGTACTTC.

This clone was recorded a few times. The chain couples TRBV2 to TRBJ1-5; possible D gene TRBD1, 6 bases. Germline lookup yields CDR1 SNHLY and CDR2 FYNNEI. Between the trimmed V and J ends, which lost 5 bases and 2 bases, there was a span of 13 bases. This CDR3 has 15 amino acids. CDR3 nucleotide sequence: TGTGCCAGCAGTTTCGGGGGGCTTCGCAATCAGCCCCAGCATTTT. Translating it yields CASSFGGLRNQPQHF. Supplemented by reference TRBV2 and TRBJ1-5, the full variable domain reads EPEVTQTPSHQVTQMGQEVILRCVPISNHLYFYWYRQILGQKVEFLVSFYNNEISEKSEIFDDQFSVERPDGSNFTLKIRSTKLEDSAMYFCASSFGGLRNQPQHFGDGTRLSIL.

The J gene is TRBJ2-7, the V gene TRBV4-2; 10 positions agree with TRBD2. The V and J ends lost 2 bases and 1 base, in that order; junction bases with no gene match: 2. The CDR3 contains 15 residues. Germline V lookup: CDR1 LGHNA, CDR2 YNFKEQ. For the CDR3, the DNA is TGTGCCAGCAGCCAACTAGCGGGAGAGTCCTACGAGCAGTACTTC. Residues: CASSQLAGESYEQYF.

The chain couples TRBV21-1 to TRBJ2-1; TRBD2 is taken as the D call from the table, unchecked against the DNA. TRBV21-1 is a pseudogene segment. This CDR3 contains 16 residues. The CDR3 spells CASSPTTGLDPNEQFF. As DNA, the CDR3 is TGTGCCAGCAGCCCGACGACGGGACTAGACCCCAATGAGCAGTTCTTC.

The rearrangement links TRBV28 to TRBJ1-5; 9 nucleotides match TRBD1. Germline V CDR1 and CDR2: MDHEN, SYDVKM. The V gene end was trimmed by 8 bases and the J gene end by 3 bases; junction bases not matched to a gene: 8. The CDR3 is made up of 15 amino acids. This CDR3 reads CASVIGTGNNQPQHF. The CDR3 nucleotides read TGTGCCAGCGTCATCGGGACAGGGAACAATCAGCCCCAGCATTTT.

This chain uses TRBV5-1 with TRBJ2-5, with D tentatively TRBD1 (5 bases). Germline CDR1 reads SGHRS; CDR2 reads YFSETQ. The V end lost 0 bases, the J end lost 2 bases, and 11 bases lay between the germline ends. This CDR3 comprises 15 residues. CDR3 bases: TGCGCCAGCAGCTTGGCCGGACACTCTCAAGAGACCCAGTACTTC. This gives the protein CASSLAGHSQETQYF.

V usage is TRBV18 and J usage is TRBJ1-1; 10 positions match TRBD1. The V gene end was trimmed by 3 bases and the J gene end by 5 bases; junction bases not matched to a gene: 3. Per the germline V gene, CDR1 is KGHSH and CDR2 is LQKENI. This CDR3 comprises 14 residues. The CDR3 nucleotides are TGTGCCAGCTCACCCCGGACAGGGGGAACTGAAGCTTTCTTT. Translating it yields CASSPRTGGTEAFF.

The V call is TRBV20-1, the J call TRBJ2-1; 8 positions agree with TRBD1. With V trimmed by 3 bases and J by 9 bases, 13 bases remained unmatched. In germline, CDR1 is DFQATT, CDR2 SNEGSKA (reference sequence). This CDR3 has 15 amino acids. CDR3 sequence reads: CSASGGTGKAGEQFF. The DNA for the CDR3 is TGCAGTGCTAGTGGTGGGACAGGTAAAGCGGGTGAGCAGTTCTTC.

As regards this clone: Additional DNA sequences in this sample encode the identical CDR3. V and J are TRBV19 and TRBJ2-3; 7 nucleotides line up with TRBD2. The ends lost 2 bases at V and 2 bases at J; junction bases unmatched: 4. The CDR3 is made up of 15 amino acids. Germline V gene data show CDR1 as LNHDA and CDR2 as SQIVND (reference sequence). In DNA, the CDR3 is TGTGCCAGTAGTATACAGCGGGGATCCACAGATACGCAGTATTTT. This encodes CASSIQRGSTDTQYF.

V usage is TRBV12-3 or TRBV12-4 and J usage is TRBJ2-7; D may be TRBD2 (5 bases). The V and J ends lost 6 bases and 6 bases respectively, with 9 bases between them. The CDR3 is 11 residues long. Here the CDR3 DNA reads TGTGCCAGCAGGGGTCGGGGCGAGCAGTACTTC. Amino acid sequence: CASRGRGEQYF.

This clone was seen only once. The chain uses TRBV6-2 or TRBV6-3 and TRBJ2-2; 8 positions agree with TRBD2. The J segment lost 6 bases and the V segment lost 2 bases, leaving 5 bases of the junction unmatched. The CDR3 extends over 15 amino acids. CDR1 MNHEY and CDR2 SVGEGT come from the germline V gene. CDR3 region: CASSYAGGRAGELFF. CDR3 DNA: TGTGCCAGCAGTTACGCGGGAGGCCGAGCCGGGGAGCTGTTTTTT.

The DNA of the CDR3 is TGCAGCGCCCTCACCAACGGTATGGAGACCCAGTACTTC. Its translation: CSALTNGMETQYF. This rearrangement joins TRBV29-1 to TRBJ2-5; D is undetermined. CDR3 length: 13 amino acids. Germline CDR1 is SQVTM and CDR2 is ANQGSEA. Between the trimmed V and J ends, which lost 7 bases and 5 bases, there was a span of 17 bases.

The rearrangement links TRBV9 to TRBJ2-3, with TRBD2 matching over 7 bases. V was clipped by 3 bases and J by 5 bases; unmatched bases: 9. This CDR3 is built from 15 residues. In germline, CDR1 is SGDLS, CDR2 YYNGEE. The CDR3: CASSAPSGIRDTQYF. CDR3 in DNA: TGTGCCAGCAGCGCACCAAGCGGGATACGAGATACGCAGTATTTT. Full variable domain (remainder filled in from reference TRBV9 and TRBJ2-3): DSGVTQTPKHLITATGQRVTLRCSPRSGDLSVYWYQQSLDQGLQFLIQYYNGEERAKGNILERFSAQQFPDLHSELNLSSLELGDSALYFCASSAPSGIRDTQYFGPGTRLTVL.

The V and J genes are TRBV11-2 and TRBJ2-7, with TRBD2 identical over 11 bases. This CDR3 comprises 16 residues. CDR1 and CDR2 (germline): SGHAT, FQNNGV. The V segment lost 4 bases and the J segment 4 bases; nucleotides outside the gene matches: 9. In DNA, the CDR3 is TGTGCCAGCAGCTCAACCACTAGCGGGAGACGGTACGAGCAGTACTTC. It specifies CASSSTTSGRRYEQYF.

The CDR3 reads CAIRTTPGQVNTEAFF. DNA of the CDR3: TGTGCCATCAGAACTACACCCGGACAAGTGAACACTGAAGCTTTCTTT. The chain couples TRBV10-3 to TRBJ1-1; TRBD1 might be the D (5 bases). Germline V gene data show CDR1 as ENHRY and CDR2 as SYGVKD. Trimming shortened V by 6 bases and J by 0 bases, and 17 bases separated the two germline ends. CDR3 length: 16 residues.

J is TRBJ2-1 and V is TRBV3-1 (or the pseudogene TRBV3-2); D may be TRBD2 (6 bases). Germline CDR1 LGHDT, CDR2 YNNKEL (reference sequence). The CDR3 is made up of 16 amino acids. V was cut by 6 bases and J by 7 bases, with 22 bases left in between. The CDR3 protein is CASRSVGAGTGNEQFF. CDR3 nucleotide sequence: TGTGCCAGCAGGTCAGTGGGTGCGGGAACTGGGAATGAGCAGTTCTTC.

V and J are TRBV30 and TRBJ2-7, with a tentative D call TRBD2 (5 bases). V was cut by 5 bases and J by 4 bases, with 15 bases left in between. The CDR3 runs 13 residues. In germline, CDR1 is GTSNPN, CDR2 SVGIG (reference sequence). The CDR3 DNA is TGTGCCTGGTCCCGCGGAGGAGCATACGAGCAGTACTTC. Amino acids: CAWSRGGAYEQYF.

The rearrangement uses TRBV27 and TRBJ1-4; TRBD1 aligns across 8 bases. Trimming at V came to 3 bases and at J to 7 bases, leaving 4 bases not matched to a gene. The CDR3 totals 14 residues. Germline CDR1 MNHEY, CDR2 SMNVEV (reference sequence). The CDR3 DNA is TGTGCCAGCAGTTTTGGTACAGGGGGTGAAAAACTGTTTTTT. Encoded protein: CASSFGTGGEKLFF. Combining the CDR3 with reference TRBV27 and TRBJ1-4 gives the whole variable domain EAQVTQNPRYLITVTGKKLTVTCSQNMNHEYMSWYRQDPGLGLRQIYYSMNVEVTDKGDVPEGYKVSRKEKRNFPLILESPSPNQTSLYFCASSFGTGGEKLFFGSGTQLSVL.

This chain uses TRBV2 with TRBJ2-7, with 9 bases fitting TRBD2. CDR3 length: 16 residues. Germline CDR1 reads SNHLY; CDR2 reads FYNNEI. V was clipped by 6 bases and J by 0 bases; unmatched bases: 9. For the CDR3, the DNA is TGTGCCAGCAGGCCCAGACTAGCGGCAAACTCCTACGAGCAGTACTTC. Amino acid sequence: CASRPRLAANSYEQYF.

V gene TRBV4-3 combines with J gene TRBJ1-6; possible D gene TRBD1, 6 bases. Germline CDR1 LGHNA, CDR2 YSLEER. The CDR3 is made up of 16 amino acids. Trimming pared 0 bases from V and 7 bases from J, leaving 13 bases between. The CDR3 region has the DNA TGCGCCAGCAGCCAAGAACCCGGACAGAAAAATTCACCCCTCCACTTT. Translated, it gives CASSQEPGQKNSPLHF.

The J gene is TRBJ1-1, the V gene TRBV28; 7 bases align to TRBD1. The CDR3 extends over 14 amino acids. The germline V gene encodes CDR1 MDHEN and CDR2 SYDVKM. J was trimmed by 4 bases and V by 6 bases; bases with no gene match: 8. The CDR3 protein is CASSPDRASTEAFF. CDR3 sequence (DNA): TGTGCCAGCAGCCCTGACAGGGCTAGCACTGAAGCTTTCTTT.

The chain uses TRBV4-1 and TRBJ1-6, with a possible D match to TRBD1 (6 bases). V was clipped by 4 bases and J by 1 base, with 17 bases between them. Germline CDR1 and CDR2: MGHRA and YSYEKL. This CDR3 has 18 residues. The CDR3 here is CASSPRRTGLSYNSPLHF. CDR3 nucleotides: TGCGCCAGCAGCCCCCGGCGCACAGGGCTATCCTATAATTCACCCCTCCACTTT.

This chain links TRBV28 with TRBJ2-4; maybe TRBD1 (5 bases). Trimming took 2 bases from V and 0 from J, leaving 11 bases between them. This CDR3 has 16 amino acids. The germline V gene encodes CDR1 MDHEN and CDR2 SYDVKM. CDR3 DNA sequence: TGTGCCAGCAGTTTAGAGACAGACGTAGCCAAAAACATTCAGTACTTC. Translated, it gives CASSLETDVAKNIQYF.

The chain employs TRBV4-2 and TRBJ1-4; perhaps TRBD1 as D (5 bases). This CDR3 spans 16 amino acids. V lost 5 bases to trimming and J lost 8 bases, with 21 bases between them. Germline V CDR1 and CDR2: LGHNA, YNFKEQ. The DNA for the CDR3 is TGTGCCAGCAGCACTCGTAAGGGGAACGGGGGGGAAAAACTGTTTTTT. Translation gives CASSTRKGNGGEKLFF.